The T cell receptor (beta chain) described here comes from a study of T cells in Graves' hyperthyroidism and ophthalmopathy. Points from the study as a whole: The blood repertoire included most of the expanded thyroid clonotypes above 0.001.

V lost 3 bases, J lost 2 bases, and 12 bases lay in between. This CDR3 comprises 15 residues. There are many counts of this clonotype. Antigen: not known. A Clinical Activity Score of at least 3, a NOSPECS grade of at least 4 and a duration under 3 months were recorded in the ophthalmopathy patients. Using approximately 10 ml of fresh peripheral blood, PBMCs were prepared. Authors of the study amplified TCR beta CDR3 regions from RNA transcripts. HTBI primers were used for first-round RT-PCR of the TCR CDR3. TCRdb re-analysed the multiplex PCR reads in MiXCR, keeping a single row per CDR3 protein. The sample has around 300,000 distinct CDR3 sequences, approximately 18% seen once.

What was sequenced was blood. The rearrangement links TRBV12-3 or TRBV12-4 to TRBJ2-3; D is perhaps TRBD1 (6 bases). This receptor was taken from a man aged 45-60 years with Graves' ophthalmopathy. The chain's CDR3 is CASSLGAANTDTQYF. CDR3 coding DNA: TGTGCCAGCAGTTTGGGGGCAGCAAACACAGATACGCAGTATTTT.